A selection of T cell receptor beta chains follows, all from one sample in a study of blood T cells in healthy people across ages. Using its own MiXCR run on the 5' RACE reads, TCRdb lists one record per CDR3 protein. The table lists about 800,000 distinct CDR3 sequences, roughly 64% of them singletons. Specimen: blood. Source of these receptors: a man younger than 45 in good health. Both conserved end residues are part of each CDR3. A D gene is named only where the DNA matches it firmly. Size tells how often a clone was seen (once, few, many) or the class of an expanded clone, and some rows leave it out.

abundance	d_gene	v_gene	j_gene	CDR3nt	CDR3aa
NA	TRBD1	TRBV7-2	TRBJ2-7	TGTGCCAGCAGCTTCTCAACAACCGGGACAGGGGCCTACGAGCAGTACTTC	CASSFSTTGTGAYEQYF
many	TRBD1	TRBV20-1	TRBJ2-1	TGCAGTGCTTACACATCAGGGGGCGCAGCCAATGAGCAGTTCTTC	CSAYTSGGAANEQFF
NA	TRBD2	TRBV12-3/TRBV12-4	TRBJ2-1	TGTGCCAGCAGTGTTCTACTAGCGGGGACAGTCTACAATGAGCAGTTCTTC	CASSVLLAGTVYNEQFF
NA	NA	TRBV4-2	TRBJ2-1	TGTGCCAGCAGCCAAGAGGGGCGGGGGCTAATAGATGAGCAGTTCTTC	CASSQEGRGLIDEQFF
NA	NA	TRBV7-8	TRBJ2-1	TGTGCCAGCAGTCTTTGGTATCTAGACTCCTACAATGAGCAGTTCTTC	CASSLWYLDSYNEQFF
NA	NA	TRBV6-6	TRBJ1-1	TGTGCCAGCAGTAAACAGGTAACGCATGAAGCTTTCTTT	CASSKQVTHEAFF
NA	NA	TRBV24-1	TRBJ2-2	TGTGCCACCTGCCCGGGCACCCGGACCGGGGAGCTGTTTTTT	CATCPGTRTGELFF
NA	TRBD1	TRBV6-2/TRBV6-3	TRBJ1-6	TGTGCCAGCAGTAAGGACAGGGGTAACTCACCCCTCCACTTT	CASSKDRGNSPLHF
once	NA	TRBV28	TRBJ1-1	TGTGCCAGCAGGGGGGGGTGGGCCACTGAAGCTTTCTTT	CASRGGWATEAFF
once	TRBD1	TRBV7-2	TRBJ1-2	TGTGCCAGCAGCGCCGAGGGAGGGGGCGAAAGTGGCTACACCTTC	CASSAEGGGESGYTF
few	TRBD2	TRBV7-2	TRBJ2-4	TGTGCCAGCAGCTCCCCCGGGGGGGGTGGTAAAAACATTCAGTACTTC	CASSSPGGGGKNIQYF
NA	NA	TRBV7-9	TRBJ1-4	TGTGCCAGCAGCTTAGGGACAACTAATGAAAAACTGTTTTTT	CASSLGTTNEKLFF
NA	NA	TRBV7-9	TRBJ1-5	TGTGCCAGCGCTCGGTCGAGGGATAGCAATCAGCCCCAGCATTTT	CASARSRDSNQPQHF
NA	NA	TRBV7-9	TRBJ1-2	TGTGCCAGCAGCTTCGCGTCCCTGGGGGACTATGGCTACACCTTC	CASSFASLGDYGYTF